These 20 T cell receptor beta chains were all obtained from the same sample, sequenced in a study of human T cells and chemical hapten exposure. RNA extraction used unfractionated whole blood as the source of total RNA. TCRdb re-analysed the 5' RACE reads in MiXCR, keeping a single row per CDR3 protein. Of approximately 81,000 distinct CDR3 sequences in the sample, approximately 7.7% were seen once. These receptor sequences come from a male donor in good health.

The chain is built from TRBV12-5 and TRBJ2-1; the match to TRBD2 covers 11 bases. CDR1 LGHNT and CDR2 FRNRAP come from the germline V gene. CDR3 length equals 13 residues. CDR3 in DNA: TGTGTCCTAACTAGCGGGAGAGGCAATGAGCAGTTCTTC. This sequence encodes CVLTSGRGNEQFF.

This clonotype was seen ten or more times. CDR3 bases: TGTGCCAGTACCAGACAGTACCCGGGGACCCAGTACTTC. Translated, it gives CASTRQYPGTQYF. The chain joins TRBV19 to TRBJ2-5; tentative D call: TRBD1 (5 bases). The CDR3 is made up of 13 amino acids. Germline CDR1 LNHDA, CDR2 SQIVND (reference sequence). V gave up 7 bases and J gave up 7 bases, with 16 bases separating them.

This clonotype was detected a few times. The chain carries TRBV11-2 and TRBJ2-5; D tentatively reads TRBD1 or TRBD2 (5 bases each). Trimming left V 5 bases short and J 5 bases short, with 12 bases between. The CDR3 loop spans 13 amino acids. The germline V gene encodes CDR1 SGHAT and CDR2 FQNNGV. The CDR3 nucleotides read TGTGCCAGCAGCCCGGGGCAACGGGAGACCCAGTACTTC. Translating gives CASSPGQRETQYF.

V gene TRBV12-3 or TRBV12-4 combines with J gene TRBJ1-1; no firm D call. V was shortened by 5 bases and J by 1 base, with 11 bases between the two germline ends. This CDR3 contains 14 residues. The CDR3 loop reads CASSHLQQNTEAFF. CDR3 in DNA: TGTGCCAGCAGTCATTTACAGCAGAACACTGAAGCTTTCTTT.

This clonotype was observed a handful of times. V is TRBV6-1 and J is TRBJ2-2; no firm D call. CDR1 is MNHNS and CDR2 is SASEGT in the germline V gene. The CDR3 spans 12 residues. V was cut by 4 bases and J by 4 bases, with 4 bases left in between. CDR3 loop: CASSAFTGELFF. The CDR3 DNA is TGTGCCAGCAGTGCTTTCACCGGGGAGCTGTTTTTT.

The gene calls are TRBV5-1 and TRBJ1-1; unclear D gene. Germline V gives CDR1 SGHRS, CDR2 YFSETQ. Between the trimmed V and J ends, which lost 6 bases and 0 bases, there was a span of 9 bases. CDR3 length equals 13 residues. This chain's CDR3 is CASKGSLNTEAFF. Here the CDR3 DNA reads TGCGCCAGCAAAGGCAGCTTGAACACTGAAGCTTTCTTT.

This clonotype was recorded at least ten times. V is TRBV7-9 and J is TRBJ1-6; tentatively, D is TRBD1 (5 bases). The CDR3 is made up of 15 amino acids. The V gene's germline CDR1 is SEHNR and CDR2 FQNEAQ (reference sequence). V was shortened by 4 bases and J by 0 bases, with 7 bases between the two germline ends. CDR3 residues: CASSYRLSYNSPLHF. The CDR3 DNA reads TGTGCCAGCAGCTACAGGCTCTCCTATAATTCACCCCTCCACTTT.

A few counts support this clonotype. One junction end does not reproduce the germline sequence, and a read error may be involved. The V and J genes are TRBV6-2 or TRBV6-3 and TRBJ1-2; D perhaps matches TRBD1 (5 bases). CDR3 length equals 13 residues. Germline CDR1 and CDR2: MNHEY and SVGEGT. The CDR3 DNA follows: TGTGCCAGCAGCCCCAGGGATCCCTATGGCGACACCTTC. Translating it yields CASSPRDPYGDTF.

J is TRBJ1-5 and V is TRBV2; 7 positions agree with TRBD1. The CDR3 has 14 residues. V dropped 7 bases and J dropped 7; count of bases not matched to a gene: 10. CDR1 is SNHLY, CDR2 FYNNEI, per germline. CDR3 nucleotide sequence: TGTGCCAGCAACTCTGGTACAGGGGCCCAGCCCCAGCATTTT. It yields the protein CASNSGTGAQPQHF.

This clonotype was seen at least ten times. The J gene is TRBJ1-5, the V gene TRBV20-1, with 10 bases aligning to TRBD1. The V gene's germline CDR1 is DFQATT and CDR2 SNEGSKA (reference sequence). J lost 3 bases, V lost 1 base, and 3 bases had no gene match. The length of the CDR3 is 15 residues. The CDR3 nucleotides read TGCAGTGCTAGAGCAGGGACAGGGGACAATCAGCCCCAGCATTTT. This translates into CSARAGTGDNQPQHF.

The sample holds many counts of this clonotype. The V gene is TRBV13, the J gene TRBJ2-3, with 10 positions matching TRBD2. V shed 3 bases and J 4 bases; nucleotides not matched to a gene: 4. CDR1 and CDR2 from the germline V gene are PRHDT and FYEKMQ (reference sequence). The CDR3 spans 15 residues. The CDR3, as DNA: TGTGCCAGCAGCTTGAATAGCGGGGGGTCAGATACGCAGTATTTT. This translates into CASSLNSGGSDTQYF.

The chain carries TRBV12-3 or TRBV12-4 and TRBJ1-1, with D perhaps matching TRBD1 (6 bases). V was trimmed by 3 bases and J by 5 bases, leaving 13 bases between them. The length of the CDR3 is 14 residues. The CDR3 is CASSFFLGATEAFF. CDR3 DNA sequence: TGTGCCAGCAGTTTTTTTCTGGGGGCGACTGAAGCTTTCTTT.

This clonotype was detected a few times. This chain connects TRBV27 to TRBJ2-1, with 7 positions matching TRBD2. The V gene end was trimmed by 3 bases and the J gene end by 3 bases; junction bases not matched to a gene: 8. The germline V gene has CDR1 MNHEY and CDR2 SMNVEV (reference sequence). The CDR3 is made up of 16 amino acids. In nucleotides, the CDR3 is TGTGCCAGCAGTTTTGGGCGGGGGAGATTCTACAATGAGCAGTTCTTC. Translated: CASSFGRGRFYNEQFF.

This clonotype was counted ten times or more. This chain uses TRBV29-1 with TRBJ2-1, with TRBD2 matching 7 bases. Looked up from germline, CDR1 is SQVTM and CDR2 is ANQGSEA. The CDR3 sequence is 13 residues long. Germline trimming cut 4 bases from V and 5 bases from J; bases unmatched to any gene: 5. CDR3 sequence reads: CSVGGLGNNEQFF. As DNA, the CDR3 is TGCAGCGTTGGAGGACTAGGGAACAATGAGCAGTTCTTC.

CDR3 sequence (DNA): TGTGCCAGCAGCTTGGTCCACACAGTAGCATACAATGAGCAGTTCTTC. This sequence encodes CASSLVHTVAYNEQFF. The V gene is TRBV5-4, the J gene TRBJ2-1; no firm D call. The CDR3 length is 16 residues. V was clipped by 0 bases and J by 4 bases, with 14 bases between them. Germline assignment: CDR1 SGHNT and CDR2 YYREEE (reference sequence).

CDR3 coding DNA: TGTGCCAGCAGCCTTACGACACGTTATTCACCCCTCCACTTT. Protein product: CASSLTTRYSPLHF. This chain uses TRBV14 with TRBJ1-6; D gene ambiguous. The CDR3 is 14 residues long. Germline V gene sequence: CDR1 SGHDN, CDR2 FVKESK. Trimming removed 4 bases at V and 8 bases at J, with 12 bases between. The full variable domain, completed using reference TRBV14 and TRBJ1-6, is EAGVTQFPSHSVIEKGQTVTLRCDPISGHDNLYWYRRVMGKEIKFLLHFVKESKQDESGMPNNRFLAERTGGTYSTLKVQPAELEDSGVYFCASSLTTRYSPLHFGNGTRLTVT.

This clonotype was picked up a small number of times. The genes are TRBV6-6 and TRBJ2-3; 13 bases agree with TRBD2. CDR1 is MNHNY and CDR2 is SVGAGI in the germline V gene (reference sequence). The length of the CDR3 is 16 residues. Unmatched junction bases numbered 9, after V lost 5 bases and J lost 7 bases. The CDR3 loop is CASSGTSGALVNTQYF. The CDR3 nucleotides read TGTGCCAGCAGTGGGACTAGCGGGGCTCTTGTAAATACGCAGTATTTT.

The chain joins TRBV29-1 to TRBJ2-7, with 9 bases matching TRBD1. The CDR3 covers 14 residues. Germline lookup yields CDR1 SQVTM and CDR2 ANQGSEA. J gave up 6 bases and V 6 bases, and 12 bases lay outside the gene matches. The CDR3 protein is CSVSGTGLLGEQYF. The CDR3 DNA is TGCAGCGTCTCCGGGACAGGGCTGTTGGGCGAGCAGTACTTC.

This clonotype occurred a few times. CDR3 loop: CAISDLTGFTEAFF. As DNA, the CDR3 is TGTGCCATCAGTGACTTGACAGGCTTCACTGAAGCTTTCTTT. The genes are TRBV10-3 and TRBJ1-1, with a possible D match to TRBD1 (6 bases). Germline V gene lookup returns CDR1 ENHRY and CDR2 SYGVKD. The CDR3 is 14 residues long. Trimming shortened V by 3 bases and J by 4 bases, and 12 bases separated the two germline ends.

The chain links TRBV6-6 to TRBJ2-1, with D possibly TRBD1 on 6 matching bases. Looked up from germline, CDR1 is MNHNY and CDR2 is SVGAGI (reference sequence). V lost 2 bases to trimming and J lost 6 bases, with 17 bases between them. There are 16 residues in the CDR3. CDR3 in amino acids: CASSYLTGVTGNEQFF. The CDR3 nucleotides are TGTGCCAGCAGTTACCTGACAGGCGTGACCGGCAATGAGCAGTTCTTC.